This T cell receptor (beta chain) comes out of a study of cytomegalovirus exposure and HLA in healthy donors. Overall study findings and caveats: Links to common viral pathogens appeared, in a later analysis, for several of the most significant clusters.

A word on this clone: The antigen remains undetermined.

From germline, CDR1 is MNHNS and CDR2 SASEGT. This CDR3 is 15 amino acids long. V lost 2 bases to trimming and J lost 4 bases; unmatched junction nucleotides: 4. PCR involved 60 Vbeta and 13 Jbeta primers. Per the authors' pipeline: About 11 million of the roughly 80 million unique TCR beta chains counted in a later analysis were shared. Using immunoSEQ multiplex PCR, the repertoire was profiled, and TCRdb retains in-frame clones only, with some absent. The DNA gave D and trimming, while V, J and clone size come from that table. The repertoire table contains around 70,000 clones. The receptor's source is a female donor in good health and CMV-seropositive. This rearrangement joins TRBV6-1 to TRBJ2-1; 8 bases are shared with TRBD2. The specimen was PBMCs. The CDR3 DNA follows: TGTGCCAGCAGTGAATTGCCTAGCGGGTACAATGAGCAGTTCTTC. It encodes CASSELPSGYNEQFF.